This TCR beta chain derives from a study of a mutant IDH1 vaccine in newly diagnosed glioma. Study overall: The vaccination schedule gave patients eight doses in weeks 1, 3, 5, 7, 11, 15, 19 and 23. Radiotherapy alone preceded vaccination by 4-6 weeks; alternatively, vaccination started with temozolomide cycles. Every participant had undergone radiotherapy, temozolomide, or both before, and most underwent both.

Study results and limitations: Among top peripheral T cell clonotypes, changes seemed unrelated to pseudoprogression.

The length of the CDR3 is 15 residues. Germline V gene data show CDR1 as SGHTA and CDR2 as FQGNSA. V was cut by 9 bases and J by 5 bases, with 20 bases left in between. Sequencing used immunoSEQ multiplex PCR; TCRdb keeps in-frame clones, though not all of them. The sample has fewer than 30,000 clones; around 80% are singletons. Regarding time point: week 23, last vaccination. Vaccination comprised doses that each held 300 ug of mutant IDH1 20-mer peptide, plus topical imiquimod. Remarks on this clone: Its specificity is unknown.

V gene TRBV7-2 combines with J gene TRBJ2-1; TRBD2 is a possible D gene (5 bases). The sequences come from PBMCs, collected from a glioma patient whose treatment included an IDH1 peptide vaccine. The receptor was isolated from a woman aged 18 to 35 with glioma. The CDR3 loop reads CASTSGAGMHNEQFF. CDR3 sequence (DNA): TGTGCCAGTACAAGTGGAGCCGGGATGCACAATGAGCAGTTCTTC.